This TCR beta chain stems from a study of neurological immune-mediated disorders. Overall study results and limits: Across subjects, no CDR3 amino acid sequence appeared in expanded clones of more than one subject, a finding that suggested private repertoires in all groups. HTLV-1-associated myelopathy had the most TCR clonal expansion, while multiple sclerosis had the least, a level that fell below healthy controls.

TCRdb processed the 5' RACE reads anew with MiXCR; each CDR3 protein has one entry. The sample yields roughly 32,000 distinct CDR3 sequences, about 14% seen once. CDR1 is ENHRY and CDR2 is SYGVKD in the germline V gene. Trimming cost V 6 bases and J 5 bases, with 13 bases left between them. CDR3 length: 13 amino acids. This clonotype was detected many times. What it binds is not known. The time point: technical triplicate 2. CD4+ or CD8+ T cells at a count of some 1 million served as input for the sorted libraries. V usage is TRBV10-3 and J usage is TRBJ1-2; TRBD1 might be the D (5 bases). Sequenced sample: CD4+ T cells from blood. The sequence was obtained from a female donor with HTLV-1-associated myelopathy (HAM/TSP). In DNA, the CDR3 is TGTGCCATCAGCAACGGTGACAGTTATGGCTACACCTTC. Protein product: CAISNGDSYGYTF.